This T cell receptor beta chain was recorded in a study of T cells in localized non-small cell lung cancer. Clones were sequenced by immunoSEQ multiplex PCR, and TCRdb holds only the in-frame ones, with some missing. Of more than 2,000 clones in the sample, just over 25% were seen once. Remarks on this clone: Its antigen is unknown.

V lost 0 bases to trimming and J lost 6 bases, with 15 bases between them. The CDR3 consists of 15 residues. Germline values: CDR1 SGHNT, CDR2 YENEEA. Findings and caveats of the study: A median of around 60 clones ranked among the top 100 in tumor appeared in adjacent lung. Clonality of T cells reached its maximum in uninvolved adjacent lung, surpassing tumor. Analysis by sequencing included only one tumor region, so heterogeneity remains possible. Among blood samples, higher T cell density accompanied longer overall survival.

This sequence originates from a woman aged 35 to 70 with stage III squamous cell lung carcinoma. The chain has TRBV11-3 and TRBJ2-7, with D unresolved. Sequenced here: lung tumor tissue, sampled before any cancer treatment. DNA of the CDR3: TGTGCCAGCAGCTTAGACGGCAGACCCCTGGGCGAGCAGTACTTC. This codes for CASSLDGRPLGEQYF.